This T cell receptor (beta chain) was documented in a study of shared clonotypes between healthy human individuals. Naive-designated CD8 cells lacked CD45RO, were positively enriched for CCR7, and omitted terminally differentiated effector memory CD45RA+ cells. Per the germline V gene, CDR1 is MGHRA and CDR2 is YSYEKL. The CDR3 extends over 17 amino acids. With 4 bases clipped from V and 0 bases from J, the junction kept 9 bases outside the gene matches. Sequenced by immunoSEQ multiplex PCR; TCRdb stores in-frame clones only, minus some. This sample has about 590,000 clones; over 95% occur once, and the top ten carry over 0.09%.

This sequence was found in a woman aged 30 to 39 in good health. Sequencing was performed on naive CD8+ T cells sorted from blood. The J gene is TRBJ2-3, the V gene TRBV4-1; 8 bases map to TRBD1. CDR3 DNA: TGCGCCAGCAGCCTCCCCCACAGGGGGACTAGCACAGATACGCAGTATTTT. Translation gives CASSLPHRGTSTDTQYF.